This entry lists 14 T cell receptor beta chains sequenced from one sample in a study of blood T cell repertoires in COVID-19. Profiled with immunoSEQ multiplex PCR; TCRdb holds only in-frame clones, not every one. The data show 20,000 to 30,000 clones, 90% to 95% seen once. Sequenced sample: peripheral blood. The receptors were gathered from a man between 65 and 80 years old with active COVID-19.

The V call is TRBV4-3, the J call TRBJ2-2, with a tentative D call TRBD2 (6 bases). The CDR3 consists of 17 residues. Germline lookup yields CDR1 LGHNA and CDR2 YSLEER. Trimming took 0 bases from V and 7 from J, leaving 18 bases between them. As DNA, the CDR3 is TGCGCCAGCAGCCAAGATCTTCTCGGGGGATTCGGCGGGGAGCTGTTTTTT. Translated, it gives CASSQDLLGGFGGELFF.

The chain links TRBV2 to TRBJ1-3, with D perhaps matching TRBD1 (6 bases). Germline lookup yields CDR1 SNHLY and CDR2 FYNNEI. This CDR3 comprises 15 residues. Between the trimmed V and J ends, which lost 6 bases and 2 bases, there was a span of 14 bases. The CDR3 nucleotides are TGTGCCAGCAGCCCTTACTCAGGGGCTGGAAACACCATATATTTT. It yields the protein CASSPYSGAGNTIYF.

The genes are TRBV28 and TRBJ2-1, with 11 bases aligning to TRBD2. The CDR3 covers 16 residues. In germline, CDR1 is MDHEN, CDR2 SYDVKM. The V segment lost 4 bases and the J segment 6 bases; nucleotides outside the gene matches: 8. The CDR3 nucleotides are TGTGCCAGCAGTTCACCCCTAGCGGGAGGTTTCAATGAGCAGTTCTTC. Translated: CASSSPLAGGFNEQFF. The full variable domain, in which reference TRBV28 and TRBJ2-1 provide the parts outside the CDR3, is DVKVTQSSRYLVKRTGEKVFLECVQDMDHENMFWYRQDPGLGLRLIYFSYDVKMKEKGDIPEGYSVSREKKERFSLILESASTNQTSMYLCASSSPLAGGFNEQFFGPGTRLTVL.

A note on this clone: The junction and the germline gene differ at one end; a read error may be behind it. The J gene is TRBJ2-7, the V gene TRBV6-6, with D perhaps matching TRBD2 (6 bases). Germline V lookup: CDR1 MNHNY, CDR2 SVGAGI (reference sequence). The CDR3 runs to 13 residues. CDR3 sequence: CASSPGVLPGGNF. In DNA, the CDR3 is TGTGCCAGCAGCCCCGGGGTCCTTCCCGGAGGGAACTTC.

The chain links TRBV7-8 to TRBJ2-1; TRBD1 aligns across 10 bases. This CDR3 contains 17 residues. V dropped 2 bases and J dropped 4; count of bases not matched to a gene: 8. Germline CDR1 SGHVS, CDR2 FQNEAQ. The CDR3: CASSLRRTGGLYNEQFF. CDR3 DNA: TGTGCCAGCAGCTTACGGCGGACAGGGGGGTTGTACAATGAGCAGTTCTTC.

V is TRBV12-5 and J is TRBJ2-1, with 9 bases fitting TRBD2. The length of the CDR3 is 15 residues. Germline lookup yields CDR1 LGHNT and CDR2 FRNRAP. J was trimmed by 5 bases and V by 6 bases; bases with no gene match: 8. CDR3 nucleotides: TGTGCTAGTGGCTCCCCGACTAGCGGTAACAATGAGCAGTTCTTC. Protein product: CASGSPTSGNNEQFF.

CDR3 residues: CASSPRTGLETQYF. The CDR3 coding sequence is TGTGCCAGCAGCCCCAGGACAGGGTTAGAGACCCAGTACTTC. V gene TRBV7-2 combines with J gene TRBJ2-5; 8 nucleotides line up with TRBD1. The J segment lost 4 bases and the V segment lost 5 bases, leaving 6 bases of the junction unmatched. CDR1 and CDR2 (germline): SGHTA, FQGNSA. The CDR3 has 14 amino acids.

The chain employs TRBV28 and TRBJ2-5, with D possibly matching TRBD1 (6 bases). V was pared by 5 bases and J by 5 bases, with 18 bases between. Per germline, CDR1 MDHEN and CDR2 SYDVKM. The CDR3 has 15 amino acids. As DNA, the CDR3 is TGTGCCAGCAGTCCCCAGGGAGAGGGGGTGGAGACCCAGTACTTC. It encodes CASSPQGEGVETQYF.

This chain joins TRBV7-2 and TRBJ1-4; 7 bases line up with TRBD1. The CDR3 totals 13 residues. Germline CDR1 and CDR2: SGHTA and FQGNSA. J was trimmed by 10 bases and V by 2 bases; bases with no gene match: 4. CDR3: CASSLSGQTKLFF. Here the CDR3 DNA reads TGTGCCAGCAGCTTATCGGGACAGACAAAACTGTTTTTT.

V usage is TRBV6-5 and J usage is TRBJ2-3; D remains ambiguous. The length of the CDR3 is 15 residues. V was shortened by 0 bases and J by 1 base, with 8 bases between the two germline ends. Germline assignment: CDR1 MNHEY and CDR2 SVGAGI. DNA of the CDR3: TGTGCCAGCAGTTACTCAGCCAGGCGCACAGATACGCAGTATTTT. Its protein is CASSYSARRTDTQYF.

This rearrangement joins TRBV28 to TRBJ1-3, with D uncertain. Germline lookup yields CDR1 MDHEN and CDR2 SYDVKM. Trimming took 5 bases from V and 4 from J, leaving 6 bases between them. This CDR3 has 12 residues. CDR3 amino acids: CASSPQGNTIYF. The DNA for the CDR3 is TGTGCCAGCAGTCCCCAGGGAAACACCATATATTTT.

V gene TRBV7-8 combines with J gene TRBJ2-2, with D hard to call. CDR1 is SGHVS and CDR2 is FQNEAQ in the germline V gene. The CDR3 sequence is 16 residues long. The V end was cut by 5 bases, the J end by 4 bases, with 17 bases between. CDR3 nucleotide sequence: TGTGCCAGCAGCCCTGTGACTTCCTCGGCCACCGGGGAGCTGTTTTTT. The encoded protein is CASSPVTSSATGELFF.

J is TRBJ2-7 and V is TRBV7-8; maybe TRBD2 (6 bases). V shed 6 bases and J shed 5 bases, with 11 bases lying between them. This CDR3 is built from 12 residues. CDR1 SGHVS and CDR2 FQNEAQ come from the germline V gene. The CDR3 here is CASRTWGDEQYF. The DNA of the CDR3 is TGTGCCAGCAGGACCTGGGGGGACGAGCAGTACTTC.

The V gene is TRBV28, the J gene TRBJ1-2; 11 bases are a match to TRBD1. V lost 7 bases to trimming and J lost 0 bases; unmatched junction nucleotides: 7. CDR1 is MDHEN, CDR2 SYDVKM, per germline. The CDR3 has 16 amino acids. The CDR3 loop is CASTRTGGGANYGYTF. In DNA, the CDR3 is TGTGCCAGCACCCGGACAGGGGGCGGAGCTAACTATGGCTACACCTTC.